This entry is about one T cell receptor (beta chain). Produced via immunoSEQ multiplex PCR; TCRdb's table is partial and in-frame only. The sample yields about 500,000 clones, roughly 87% seen once. CDR1 is GTSNPN and CDR2 is SVGIG in the germline V gene (reference sequence). CDR3 size: 14 residues. The V segment lost 0 bases and the J segment 5 bases; nucleotides outside the gene matches: 6. This sample was taken from a study of blood T cell repertoires in COVID-19. Study in general: COVID-19 samples from acute and convalescent phases originated in the United States, Italy and Spain.

The material sequenced was peripheral blood. The rearrangement links TRBV30 to TRBJ2-7, with 8 positions matching TRBD2. The receptor was isolated from a man aged 18 to 30 with COVID-19, enrolled during active disease. The CDR3, as DNA: TGTGCCTGGAGTGTGATAGCGGGATCCCACGAGCAGTACTTC. This encodes CAWSVIAGSHEQYF.